The source of this T cell receptor beta chain is a study of blood T cell repertoires in COVID-19. The overall study: The United States, Italy and Spain supplied acute and convalescent COVID-19 samples. Nucleic acid was either cDNA or gDNA, and it came from T cells, B-cell-depleted T cells, or PBMCs.

This clone showed up just once. Patients from Seattle were sampled longitudinally, starting during active infection. The repertoire was sequenced with immunoSEQ multiplex PCR; TCRdb's copy has only in-frame clones and lacks some. This sample has tens of thousands of clones, with 90% found just once. The sequenced sample consisted of peripheral blood. This clonotype was sampled from a man over 45 with COVID-19, enrolled during active disease.

CDR3 protein: CASSFAWTRGDTDTQYF. DNA for the CDR3: TGTGCCAGTAGCTTTGCCTGGACTAGAGGGGACACAGATACGCAGTATTTT. The chain couples TRBV19 to TRBJ2-3; 7 bases fit TRBD2. V lost 6 bases and J lost 2; bases outside the gene matches: 14. Germline CDR1 and CDR2: LNHDA and SQIVND (reference sequence). The CDR3 extends over 17 amino acids.